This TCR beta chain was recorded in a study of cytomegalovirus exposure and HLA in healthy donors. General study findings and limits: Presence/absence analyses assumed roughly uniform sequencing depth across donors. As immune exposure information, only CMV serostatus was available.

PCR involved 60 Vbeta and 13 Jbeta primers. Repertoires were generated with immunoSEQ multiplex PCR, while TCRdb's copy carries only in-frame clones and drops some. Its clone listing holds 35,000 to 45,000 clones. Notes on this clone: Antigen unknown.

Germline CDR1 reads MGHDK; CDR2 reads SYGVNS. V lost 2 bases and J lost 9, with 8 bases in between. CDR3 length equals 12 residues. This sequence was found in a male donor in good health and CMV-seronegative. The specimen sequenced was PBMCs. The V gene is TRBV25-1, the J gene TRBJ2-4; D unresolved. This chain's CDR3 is CASSEPYGIQYF. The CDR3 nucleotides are TGTGCCAGCAGTGAACCCTACGGCATTCAGTACTTC.